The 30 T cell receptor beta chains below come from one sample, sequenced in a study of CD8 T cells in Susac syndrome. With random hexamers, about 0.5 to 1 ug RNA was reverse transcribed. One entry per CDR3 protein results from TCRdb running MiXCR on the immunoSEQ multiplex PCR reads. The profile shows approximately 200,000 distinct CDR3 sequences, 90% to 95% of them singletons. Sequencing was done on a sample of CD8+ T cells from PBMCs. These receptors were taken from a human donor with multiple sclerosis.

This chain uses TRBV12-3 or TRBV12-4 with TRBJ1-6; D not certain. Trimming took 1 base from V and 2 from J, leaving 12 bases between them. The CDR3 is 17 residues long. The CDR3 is CASSLGQTQAYNSPLHF. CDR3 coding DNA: TGTGCCAGCAGTTTAGGGCAAACCCAGGCCTATAATTCACCCCTCCACTTT.

CDR3: CASSLGQGASEAFF. DNA of the CDR3: TGTGCCAGCAGTTTAGGTCAGGGGGCATCTGAAGCTTTCTTT. The rearrangement joins TRBV12-3 or TRBV12-4 to TRBJ1-1, with 8 bases fitting TRBD1. V dropped 1 base and J dropped 6; count of bases not matched to a gene: 4. The length of the CDR3 is 14 residues.

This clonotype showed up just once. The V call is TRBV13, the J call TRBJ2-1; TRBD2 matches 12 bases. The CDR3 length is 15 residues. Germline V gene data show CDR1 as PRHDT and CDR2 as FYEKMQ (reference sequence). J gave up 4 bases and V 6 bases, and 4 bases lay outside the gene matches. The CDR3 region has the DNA TGTGCCAGCAGGACGGGACTAGCGGGTTACAATGAGCAGTTCTTC. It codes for CASRTGLAGYNEQFF.

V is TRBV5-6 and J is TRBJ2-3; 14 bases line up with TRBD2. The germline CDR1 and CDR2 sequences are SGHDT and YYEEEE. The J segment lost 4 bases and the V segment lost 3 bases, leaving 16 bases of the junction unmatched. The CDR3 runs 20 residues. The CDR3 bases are TGTGCCAGCAGCTCCCGACTAGCGGGAGGGCCTTCACACACCGCAGATACGCAGTATTTT. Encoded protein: CASSSRLAGGPSHTADTQYF.

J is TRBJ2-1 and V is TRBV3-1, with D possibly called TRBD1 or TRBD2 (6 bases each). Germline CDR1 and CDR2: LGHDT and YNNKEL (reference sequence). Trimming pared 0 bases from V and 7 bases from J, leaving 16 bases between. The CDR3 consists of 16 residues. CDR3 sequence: CASSQDGGRLKNEQFF. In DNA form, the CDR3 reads TGTGCCAGCAGCCAAGACGGGGGCCGGCTTAAGAATGAGCAGTTCTTC.

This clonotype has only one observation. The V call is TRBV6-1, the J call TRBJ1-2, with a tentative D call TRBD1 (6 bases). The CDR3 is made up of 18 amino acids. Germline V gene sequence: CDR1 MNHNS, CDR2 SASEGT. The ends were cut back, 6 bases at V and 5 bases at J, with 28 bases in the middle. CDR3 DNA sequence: TGTGCCAGCAGACGATACGGGACACGAAATGAATACCCATATGGCTACACCTTC. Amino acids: CASRRYGTRNEYPYGYTF.

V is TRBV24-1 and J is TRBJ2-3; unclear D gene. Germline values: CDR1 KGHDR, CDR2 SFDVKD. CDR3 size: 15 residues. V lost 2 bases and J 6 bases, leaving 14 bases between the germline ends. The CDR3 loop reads CATSDSRTLPDTQYF. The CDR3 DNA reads TGTGCCACCAGTGATTCCCGGACCCTACCGGATACGCAGTATTTT.

Written as DNA, the CDR3 is TGTGCCAGCAGCTCGGGGGCAGGGGGACACTATGGCTACACCTTC. It specifies CASSSGAGGHYGYTF. The V and J genes are TRBV13 and TRBJ1-2, with 7 bases aligning to TRBD1. This CDR3 region has 15 residues. V dropped 4 bases and J dropped 3; count of bases not matched to a gene: 8. The V gene's germline CDR1 is PRHDT and CDR2 FYEKMQ (reference sequence).

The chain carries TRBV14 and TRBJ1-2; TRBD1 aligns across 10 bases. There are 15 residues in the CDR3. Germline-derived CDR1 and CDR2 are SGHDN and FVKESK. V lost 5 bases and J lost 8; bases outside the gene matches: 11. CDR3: CASSKTRTGGFGYTF. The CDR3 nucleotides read TGTGCCAGCAGCAAGACGCGGACAGGGGGATTCGGCTACACCTTC.

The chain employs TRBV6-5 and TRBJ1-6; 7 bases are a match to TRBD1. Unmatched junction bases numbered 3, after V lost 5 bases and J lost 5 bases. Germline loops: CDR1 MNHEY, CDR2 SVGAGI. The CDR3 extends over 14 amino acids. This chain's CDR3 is CASSPGTDNSPLHF. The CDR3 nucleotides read TGTGCCAGCAGTCCCGGGACAGATAATTCACCCCTCCACTTT.

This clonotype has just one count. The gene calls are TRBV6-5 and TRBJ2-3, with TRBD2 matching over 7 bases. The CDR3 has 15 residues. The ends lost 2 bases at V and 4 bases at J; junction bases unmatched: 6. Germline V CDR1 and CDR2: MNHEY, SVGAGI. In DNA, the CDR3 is TGTGCCAGCAGTTACGGGGGAGGGAATTCAGATACGCAGTATTTT. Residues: CASSYGGGNSDTQYF.

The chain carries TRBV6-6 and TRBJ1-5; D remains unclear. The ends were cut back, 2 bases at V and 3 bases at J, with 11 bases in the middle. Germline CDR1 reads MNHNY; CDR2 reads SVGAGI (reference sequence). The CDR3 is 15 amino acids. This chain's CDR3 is CASSYPGGVNQPQHF. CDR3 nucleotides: TGTGCCAGCAGTTACCCGGGCGGCGTCAATCAGCCCCAGCATTTT.

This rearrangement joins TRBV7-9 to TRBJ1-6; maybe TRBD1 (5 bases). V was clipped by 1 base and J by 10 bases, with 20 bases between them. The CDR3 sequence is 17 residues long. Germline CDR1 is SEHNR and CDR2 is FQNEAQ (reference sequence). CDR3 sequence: CASSLGGVWAFNSPLHF. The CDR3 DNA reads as TGTGCCAGCAGCTTAGGAGGGGTTTGGGCCTTTAACTCACCCCTCCACTTT.

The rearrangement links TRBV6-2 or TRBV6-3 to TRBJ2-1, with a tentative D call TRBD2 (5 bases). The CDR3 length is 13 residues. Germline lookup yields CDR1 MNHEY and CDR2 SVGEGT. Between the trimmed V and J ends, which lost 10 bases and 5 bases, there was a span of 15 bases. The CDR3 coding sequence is TGTGCCACCAGACGGGGAAGGGACAATGAGCAGTTCTTC. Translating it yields CATRRGRDNEQFF.

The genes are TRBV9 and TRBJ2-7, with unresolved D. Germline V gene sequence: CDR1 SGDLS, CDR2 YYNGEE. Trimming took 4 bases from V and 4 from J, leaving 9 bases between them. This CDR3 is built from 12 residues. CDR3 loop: CASSSNPYEQYF. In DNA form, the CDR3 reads TGTGCCAGCAGCTCCAACCCGTACGAGCAGTACTTC.

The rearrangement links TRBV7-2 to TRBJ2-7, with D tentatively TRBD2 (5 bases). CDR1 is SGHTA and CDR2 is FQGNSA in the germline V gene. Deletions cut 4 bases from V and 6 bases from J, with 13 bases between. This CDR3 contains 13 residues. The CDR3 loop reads CASSWSEGTEQYF. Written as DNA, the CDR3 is TGTGCCAGCAGCTGGAGTGAGGGCACCGAGCAGTACTTC.

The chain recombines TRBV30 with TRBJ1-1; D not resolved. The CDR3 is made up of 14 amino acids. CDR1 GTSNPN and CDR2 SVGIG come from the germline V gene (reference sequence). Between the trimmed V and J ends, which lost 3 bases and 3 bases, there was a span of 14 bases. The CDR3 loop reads CAWSPEGDYTEAFF. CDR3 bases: TGTGCCTGGAGCCCTGAAGGTGACTACACTGAAGCTTTCTTT.

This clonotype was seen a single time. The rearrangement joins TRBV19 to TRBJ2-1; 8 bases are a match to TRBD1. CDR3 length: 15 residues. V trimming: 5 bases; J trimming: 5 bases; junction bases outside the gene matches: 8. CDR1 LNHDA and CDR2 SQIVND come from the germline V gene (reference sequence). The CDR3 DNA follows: TGTGCCAGTAGTCCCGGACAGGGAAGCAACAATGAGCAGTTCTTC. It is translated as CASSPGQGSNNEQFF.

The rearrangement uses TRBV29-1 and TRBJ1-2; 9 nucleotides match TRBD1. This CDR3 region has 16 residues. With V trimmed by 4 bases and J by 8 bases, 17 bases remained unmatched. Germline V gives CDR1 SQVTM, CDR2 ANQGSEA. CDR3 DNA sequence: TGCAGCGTTGGTGGGACAGGGCGACTTGAGGGAGGAGGCTACACCTTC. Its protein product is CSVGGTGRLEGGGYTF.

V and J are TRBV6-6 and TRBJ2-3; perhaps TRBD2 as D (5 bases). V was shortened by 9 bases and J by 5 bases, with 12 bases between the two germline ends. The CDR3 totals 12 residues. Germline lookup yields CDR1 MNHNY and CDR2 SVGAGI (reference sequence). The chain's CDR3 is CASLEGVDTQYF. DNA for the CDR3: TGTGCCAGTCTAGAGGGCGTAGATACGCAGTATTTT.

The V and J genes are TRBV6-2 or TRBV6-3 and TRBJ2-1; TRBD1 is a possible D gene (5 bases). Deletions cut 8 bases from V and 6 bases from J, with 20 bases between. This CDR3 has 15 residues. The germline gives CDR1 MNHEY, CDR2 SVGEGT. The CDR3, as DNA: TGTGCCAGCGTTCATGGGGCGAGATTTGTCAATGAGCAGTTCTTC. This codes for CASVHGARFVNEQFF.

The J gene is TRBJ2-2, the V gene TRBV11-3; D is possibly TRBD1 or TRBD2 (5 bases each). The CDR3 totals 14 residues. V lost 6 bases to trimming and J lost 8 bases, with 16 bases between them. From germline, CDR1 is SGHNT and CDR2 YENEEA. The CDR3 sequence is CASSGRDGSGELFF. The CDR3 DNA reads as TGTGCCAGCAGTGGCAGGGACGGGTCGGGGGAGCTGTTTTTT.

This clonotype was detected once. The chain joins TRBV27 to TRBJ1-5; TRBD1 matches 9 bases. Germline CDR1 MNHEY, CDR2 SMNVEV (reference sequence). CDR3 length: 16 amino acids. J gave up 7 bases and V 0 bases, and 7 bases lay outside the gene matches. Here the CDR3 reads CASSLSPDRGFQPQHF. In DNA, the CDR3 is TGTGCCAGCAGTTTATCCCCGGACAGGGGTTTCCAGCCCCAGCATTTT.

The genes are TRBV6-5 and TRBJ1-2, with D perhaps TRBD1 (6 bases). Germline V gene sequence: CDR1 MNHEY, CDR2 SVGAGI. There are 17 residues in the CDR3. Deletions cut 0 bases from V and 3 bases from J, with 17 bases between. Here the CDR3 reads CASSYSQGLRVDYGYTF. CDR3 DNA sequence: TGTGCCAGCAGTTACTCTCAGGGGCTGAGGGTGGACTATGGCTACACCTTC.

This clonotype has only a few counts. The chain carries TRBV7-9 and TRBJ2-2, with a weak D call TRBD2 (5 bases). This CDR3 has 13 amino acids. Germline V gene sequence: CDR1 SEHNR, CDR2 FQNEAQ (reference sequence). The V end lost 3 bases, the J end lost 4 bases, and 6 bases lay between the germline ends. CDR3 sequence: CASSFAGTGELFF. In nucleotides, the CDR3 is TGTGCCAGCAGCTTCGCGGGCACCGGGGAGCTGTTTTTT.

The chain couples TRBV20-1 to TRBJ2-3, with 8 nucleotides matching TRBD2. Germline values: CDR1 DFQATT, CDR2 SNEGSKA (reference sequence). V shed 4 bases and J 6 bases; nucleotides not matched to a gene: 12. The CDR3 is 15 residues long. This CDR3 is CSAKPGLGLVDTQYF. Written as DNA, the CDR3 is TGCAGTGCTAAACCGGGACTAGGACTTGTTGATACGCAGTATTTT.

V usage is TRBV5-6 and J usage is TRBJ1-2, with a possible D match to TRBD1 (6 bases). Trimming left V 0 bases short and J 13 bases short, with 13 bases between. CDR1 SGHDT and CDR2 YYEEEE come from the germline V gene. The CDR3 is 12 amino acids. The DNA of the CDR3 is TGTGCCAGCAGCTTGGGAGACAGGCCCTCCACCTTC. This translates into CASSLGDRPSTF.

As DNA, the CDR3 is TGTGCCTGGAGTCCTCACTTGAACACTGAAGCTTTCTTT. Translating gives CAWSPHLNTEAFF. The rearrangement joins TRBV30 to TRBJ1-1; D gene ambiguous. The CDR3 contains 13 residues. CDR1 is GTSNPN and CDR2 is SVGIG in the germline V gene (reference sequence). Trimming removed 2 bases at V and 0 bases at J, with 7 bases between. The full variable domain, rest sourced from reference TRBV30 and TRBJ1-1, is SQTIHQWPATLVQPVGSPLSLECTVEGTSNPNLYWYRQAAGRGLQLLFYSVGIGQISSEVPQNLSASRPQDRQFILSSKKLLLSDSGFYLCAWSPHLNTEAFFGQGTRLTVV.

The CDR3: CASRSRANTQYF. The DNA of the CDR3 is TGTGCCAGCAGGTCAAGGGCAAATACGCAGTATTTT. The rearrangement links TRBV27 to TRBJ2-3; D gene unclear. Germline CDR1 and CDR2: MNHEY and SMNVEV (reference sequence). V was clipped by 6 bases and J by 7 bases, with 11 bases between them. The CDR3 is 12 residues long.

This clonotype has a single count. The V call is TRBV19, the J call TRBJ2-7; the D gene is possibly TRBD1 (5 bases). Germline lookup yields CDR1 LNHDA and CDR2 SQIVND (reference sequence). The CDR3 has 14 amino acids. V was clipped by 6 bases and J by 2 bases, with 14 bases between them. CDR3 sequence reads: CASRGQGKAYEQYF. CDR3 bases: TGTGCCAGTAGGGGGCAGGGAAAAGCCTACGAGCAGTACTTC.